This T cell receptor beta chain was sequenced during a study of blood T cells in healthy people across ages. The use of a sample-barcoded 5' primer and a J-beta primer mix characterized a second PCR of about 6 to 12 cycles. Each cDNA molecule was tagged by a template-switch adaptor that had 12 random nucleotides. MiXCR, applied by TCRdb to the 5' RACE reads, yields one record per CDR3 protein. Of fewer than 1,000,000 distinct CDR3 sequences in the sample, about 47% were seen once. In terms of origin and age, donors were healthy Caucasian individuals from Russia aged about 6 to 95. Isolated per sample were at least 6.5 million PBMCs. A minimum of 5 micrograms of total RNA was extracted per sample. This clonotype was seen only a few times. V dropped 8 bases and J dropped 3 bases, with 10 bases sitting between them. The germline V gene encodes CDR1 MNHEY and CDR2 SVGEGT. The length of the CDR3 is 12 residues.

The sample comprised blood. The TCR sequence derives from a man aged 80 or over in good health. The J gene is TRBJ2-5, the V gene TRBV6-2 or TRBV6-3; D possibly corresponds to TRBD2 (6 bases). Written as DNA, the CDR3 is TGTGCCAGCGAACGGGGGAAAGAGACCCAGTACTTC. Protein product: CASERGKETQYF.